This is a list of T cell receptor beta chains from one sample in a study of CD8 T cells in ankylosing spondylitis. TCRdb re-derived calls from the 5' RACE reads in MiXCR, one entry per CDR3 protein. The data hold approximately 240,000 distinct CDR3 sequences, with about 10% observed a single time. Input material: blood, either unsorted or a sorted T cell fraction (not recorded which). These receptors all come from a male donor with ankylosing spondylitis or in good health (not recorded which). CDR3s include the opening cysteine and the closing phenylalanine or tryptophan. The D gene is left open where the match is weak. Clone size is not always given. Where it is, it says once, few, many or a class for expanded clones.

cdr3_nt cdr3_aa j_call v_call d_call clone_size
TGTGCCAGCAGCTTCCCTTCAACGGGACAGGGTTCGCAAGAGACCCAGTACTTC CASSFPSTGQGSQETQYF TRBJ2-5 TRBV11-1 TRBD1 few
TGTGCCAGCAGCTGGGGGGGGGTTAATCAGCCCCAGCATTTT CASSWGGVNQPQHF TRBJ1-5 TRBV7-9 . few
TGTGCCAGCAGCACTTGGCGACTAGCGGGGGGAGAGACCCAGTACTTC CASSTWRLAGGETQYF TRBJ2-5 TRBV7-7 TRBD2 .
TGCGCCTTTTACAATGAGCAGTTCTTC CAFYNEQFF TRBJ2-1 TRBV5-1 . many
TGCAGTGCTATCGTTTCGCCGGGACAGGGTAGGGGTAGTGGTGAAAAACTGTTTTTT CSAIVSPGQGRGSGEKLFF TRBJ1-4 TRBV20-1 TRBD1 many
TGTGCCAGCGAGTCTAGCAGGGGGAAGACTGAAGCTTTCTTT CASESSRGKTEAFF TRBJ1-1 TRBV2 TRBD1 few
TGTGCCAGCAGTTTAAACGAGGGTAGAGTTTATGGAAACACCATATATTTT CASSLNEGRVYGNTIYF TRBJ1-3 TRBV12-3/TRBV12-4 . many
TGCAGTGCGGATCGAGGGACTCCCCCTAGAGAGACCCAGTACTTC CSADRGTPPRETQYF TRBJ2-5 TRBV20-1 . many
TGTGCCAGCAGCACCCAAAGGACTATCTTAGATACGCAGTATTTT CASSTQRTILDTQYF TRBJ2-3 TRBV3-1 . many
TGCGCCAGCAGCTTGGCGGGTCTCCGCATGAACACTGAAGCTTTCTTT CASSLAGLRMNTEAFF TRBJ1-1 TRBV5-1 . many
TGTGCCAGCACCCCTATGGACAGGGGGAATAATTCACCCCTCCACTTT CASTPMDRGNNSPLHF TRBJ1-6 TRBV6-1 TRBD1 many
TGCAGCGTTGGGACAATCGGAAACACCATATATTTT CSVGTIGNTIYF TRBJ1-3 TRBV29-1 . many
TGTGCCAGCAGTTTAGCCCAACGGGGACGCGCTAATTTGGGCTCCTACGAGCAGTACTTC CASSLAQRGRANLGSYEQYF TRBJ2-7 TRBV28 . many
TGTGCCAGCAGTGAACTGCGGAGGAACACTGAAGCTTTCTTT CASSELRRNTEAFF TRBJ1-1 TRBV6-1 . many
TGTGCCAGCAGTTACTCTAGGCCAGGTGCTGATGAAAAACTGTTTTTT CASSYSRPGADEKLFF TRBJ1-4 TRBV6-5 . .
TGTGCCTGGAGTGTGGCGGGTACTCAGCCCCAGCATTTT CAWSVAGTQPQHF TRBJ1-5 TRBV30 . few
TGTGCCAGCAGTACAGGGCGAAGCTACGAGCAGTACTTC CASSTGRSYEQYF TRBJ2-7 TRBV27 . many
TGTGCCAGCAGTTTAACCTCTCGCGCCTACAATGAGCAGTTCTTC CASSLTSRAYNEQFF TRBJ2-1 TRBV12-3/TRBV12-4 . many
TGTGCCAGCAGCCAACCATCACTTCCAGAATACGGCTACACCTTC CASSQPSLPEYGYTF TRBJ1-2 TRBV4-2 . many
TGCGCCAGCAGCTTGGAGGTGGGAAATGAGCAGTTCTTC CASSLEVGNEQFF TRBJ2-1 TRBV5-1 . many
TGCGCCAGCAGGCAACCGGGACAGGGGGCGACTGAAGCTTTCTTT CASRQPGQGATEAFF TRBJ1-1 TRBV5-1 TRBD1 few
TGTGCCATCAGCCCGGGACAGGGCGGGCAAGGGCCCCAGCATTTT CAISPGQGGQGPQHF TRBJ1-5 TRBV10-3 TRBD1 .
TGCAGCGTTGAAGAATGGACAGGGTTTGAGGGCAAAAACATTCAGTACTTC CSVEEWTGFEGKNIQYF TRBJ2-4 TRBV29-1 TRBD1 .
TGCAGTGCTAGTTTATTGGGGCAGGGGCTATACGAGCAGTACTTC CSASLLGQGLYEQYF TRBJ2-7 TRBV20-1 . many
TGTGCCAGCAGTCGACGGGACTCCCGGCTTTTT CASSRRDSRLF TRBJ2-3 TRBV11-2 . many
TGTGCCAGCAGCTTAACGCTCCCCTCTATAGTAGAGTCCAGGGGACTCTCTGGAAACACCATATATTTT CASSLTLPSIVESRGLSGNTIYF TRBJ1-3 TRBV7-3 . many
TGTGCCAGCAGCTTAGCAGAGGCGCGAAGCACTGAAGCTTTCTTT CASSLAEARSTEAFF TRBJ1-1 TRBV7-9 . .
TGTGCCAGCAGTTACCAGGGTCCGGGGGGAACCGGGGAGCTGTTTTTT CASSYQGPGGTGELFF TRBJ2-2 TRBV6-5 TRBD2 many
TGTGCCAGCAGCGCCCTGACAGGGGCAACCGCTAACTATGGCTACACCTTC CASSALTGATANYGYTF TRBJ1-2 TRBV4-2 TRBD1 few
TGTGCCACCAGCAAAGGACAGGTTAACACCGGGGAGCTGTTTTTT CATSKGQVNTGELFF TRBJ2-2 TRBV15 TRBD1 few
TGCAGTGCTAGGGGCGAGGCGGATCCTTCGGATGAGCAGTTCTTC CSARGEADPSDEQFF TRBJ2-1 TRBV20-1 . few